This T cell receptor (beta chain) was recovered during a study of shared clonotypes between healthy human individuals. Trimming cost V 4 bases and J 4 bases; bases outside gene matches: 6. CDR1 and CDR2 from the germline V gene are MNHNY and SVGAGI (reference sequence). The CDR3 is 16 amino acids. Assay used: immunoSEQ multiplex PCR; TCRdb lists only in-frame clones, some missing. The sample has some 1,400,000 clones; roughly 96% are singletons. The V and J genes are TRBV6-6 and TRBJ2-3, with 12 nucleotides matching TRBD2. The receptor's source is a man younger than 40 in good health. Sequences were obtained from naive CD4+ T cells sorted from blood. Subset meaning: CD45RA+ positively selected. For the CDR3, the DNA is TGTGCCAGCAGTTTTCGACTAGCGGGAGCCCCAGATACGCAGTATTTT. This translates into CASSFRLAGAPDTQYF.